What follows are 20 T cell receptor beta chains derived from one specimen sequenced in a study of cytomegalovirus exposure and HLA in healthy donors. The study ran its PCR with 60 Vbeta and 13 Jbeta primers. This table comes from immunoSEQ multiplex PCR, and its TCRdb copy is limited to in-frame clones, with some not included. Of over 150,000 clones in the sample, over 75% were seen once. Material for sequencing was PBMCs. These receptors originate from a man aged 40-49 years in good health and CMV-seronegative.

V is TRBV13 and J is TRBJ2-1; D gene unclear. Trimming left V 5 bases short and J 5 bases short, with 10 bases between. Germline values: CDR1 PRHDT, CDR2 FYEKMQ (reference sequence). The CDR3 spans 13 residues. DNA for the CDR3: TGTGCCAGCAGCCCAATCTTAGACAATGAGCAGTTCTTC. The encoded protein is CASSPILDNEQFF.

This sequence joins TRBV5-5 and TRBJ1-2; D possibly corresponds to TRBD1 (5 bases). The germline CDR1 and CDR2 sequences are SGHKS and YYEKEE (reference sequence). This CDR3 is 14 amino acids long. Deletions cut 0 bases from V and 8 bases from J, with 14 bases between. CDR3: CASSLGAGLIGYTF. DNA for the CDR3: TGTGCCAGCAGCTTGGGCGCGGGACTAATCGGCTACACCTTC.

The CDR3 coding sequence is TGTGCCAGCAGCTTGGAGGGGCTGGATGGCTACACCTTC. It specifies CASSLEGLDGYTF. This sequence joins TRBV5-4 and TRBJ1-2, with D possibly TRBD1 on 5 matching bases. The V gene's germline CDR1 is SGHNT and CDR2 YYREEE (reference sequence). The V end was cut by 0 bases, the J end by 6 bases, with 9 bases between. There are 13 residues in the CDR3.

This clone occurred a few times. The J gene is TRBJ2-2, the V gene TRBV2; the match to TRBD2 covers 13 bases. This CDR3 comprises 15 residues. Germline CDR1 SNHLY, CDR2 FYNNEI. The junction had 2 bases not matched to a gene; V was cut back by 6 bases and J by 4 bases. CDR3 DNA: TGTGCCAGCAGCCGGACTAGCGGGGGCACCGGGGAGCTGTTTTTT. It is translated as CASSRTSGGTGELFF. Full variable domain (missing parts from reference TRBV2 and TRBJ2-2): EPEVTQTPSHQVTQMGQEVILRCVPISNHLYFYWYRQILGQKVEFLVSFYNNEISEKSEIFDDQFSVERPDGSNFTLKIRSTKLEDSAMYFCASSRTSGGTGELFFGEGSRLTVL.

The J gene is TRBJ2-2, the V gene TRBV5-4; TRBD1 matches 7 bases. Germline-derived CDR1 and CDR2 are SGHNT and YYREEE (reference sequence). There are 15 residues in the CDR3. Trimming took 4 bases from V and 4 from J; bases not matched to a gene: 7. CDR3 nucleotide sequence: TGTGCCAGCAGCCAAGGGGGCCTACCCACCGGGGAGCTGTTTTTT. It codes for CASSQGGLPTGELFF.

The gene calls are TRBV7-9 and TRBJ2-7, with 7 positions matching TRBD1. The V gene end was trimmed by 5 bases and the J gene end by 5 bases; junction bases not matched to a gene: 12. CDR3 length equals 15 residues. The V gene's germline CDR1 is SEHNR and CDR2 FQNEAQ (reference sequence). CDR3 amino acids: CASSPSETGNHEQYF. In DNA form, the CDR3 reads TGTGCCAGCAGCCCCAGTGAGACAGGGAACCACGAGCAGTACTTC.

The gene calls are TRBV4-2 and TRBJ2-1; D might be TRBD2 (6 bases). With 0 bases removed from V and 4 bases from J, the gap between germline ends came to 13 bases. This CDR3 comprises 16 residues. The germline gives CDR1 LGHNA, CDR2 YNFKEQ. The CDR3 coding sequence is TGTGCCAGCAGCCAAGAGTTAGCGGCGCCGTACAATGAGCAGTTCTTC. Translation: CASSQELAAPYNEQFF.

This rearrangement joins TRBV30 to TRBJ2-3, with TRBD2 identical over 7 bases. The germline gives CDR1 GTSNPN, CDR2 SVGIG (reference sequence). V trimming: 0 bases; J trimming: 5 bases; junction bases outside the gene matches: 2. The CDR3 is made up of 13 amino acids. CDR3 amino acids: CAWSVRTRDTQYF. The CDR3 bases are TGTGCCTGGAGTGTACGGACTAGAGATACGCAGTATTTT.

The chain combines TRBV6-5 with TRBJ1-2, with D perhaps matching TRBD1 (5 bases). The germline V gene encodes CDR1 MNHEY and CDR2 SVGAGI. V lost 0 bases and J lost 2, with 10 bases in between. The CDR3 spans 15 residues. The CDR3 is CASSYSSGGNYGYTF. The CDR3 DNA reads as TGTGCCAGCAGTTACTCTTCTGGGGGGAACTATGGCTACACCTTC.

This chain connects TRBV4-2 to TRBJ2-1, with D tentatively TRBD2 (6 bases). V lost 4 bases, J lost 7 bases, and 20 bases lay in between. The CDR3 sequence is 16 residues long. CDR1 is LGHNA and CDR2 is YNFKEQ in the germline V gene. The CDR3 DNA is TGTGCCAGCAGCCTACATGAGAGTAGCGGCGAAAATGAGCAGTTCTTC. Translation gives CASSLHESSGENEQFF.

The chain links TRBV7-9 to TRBJ2-5, with D tentatively TRBD2 (6 bases). The J call may be in error: the DNA end matches TRBJ2-7 better. The germline CDR1 and CDR2 sequences are SEHNR and FQNEAQ (reference sequence). The CDR3 runs to 15 residues. Written as DNA, the CDR3 is TGTGCCAGCAGCTTAGCTAGCGGTGGGCCCTACGAGCAGTACTTC. Protein sequence: CASSLASGGPYEQYF.

As to this clone: At one boundary the junction diverges from the germline segment, which might be a read error. The chain uses TRBV7-9 and TRBJ2-3; D may be TRBD1 (6 bases). Germline lookup yields CDR1 SEHNR and CDR2 FQNEAQ (reference sequence). The CDR3 loop spans 12 amino acids. As DNA, the CDR3 is TGTTCCAGCAGCTCGGACAGCGATACGCAGTATTTT. Amino acids: CSSSSDSDTQYF.

CDR3 DNA sequence: TGTGCCAGCACCCCGCCGGGCGGAGGGCAGTTCTTC. Residues: CASTPPGGGQFF. The rearrangement uses TRBV7-9 and TRBJ2-1; perhaps TRBD2 as D (5 bases). The CDR3 extends over 12 amino acids. Trimming pared 7 bases from V and 12 bases from J, leaving 16 bases between. Germline CDR1 SEHNR, CDR2 FQNEAQ (reference sequence).

This clone appeared a single time. This rearrangement joins TRBV7-8 to TRBJ2-7; a possible D gene is TRBD1 (5 bases). The CDR3 runs to 15 residues. Trimming cost V 4 bases and J 3 bases, with 16 bases left between them. From germline, CDR1 is SGHVS and CDR2 FQNEAQ. CDR3 bases: TGTGCCAGCAGCTCGGCCAGGGTTATTGGCTACGAGCAGTACTTC. It encodes CASSSARVIGYEQYF.

The table lists this clone with a few counts. The chain combines TRBV6-5 with TRBJ1-5; 10 nucleotides match TRBD1. The V gene's germline CDR1 is MNHEY and CDR2 SVGAGI. The CDR3 length is 15 residues. V was clipped by 8 bases and J by 6 bases; unmatched bases: 10. In nucleotides, the CDR3 is TGTGCCAGCGGAGGGGGACAGGGGCAATCTCAGCCCCAGCATTTT. Protein: CASGGGQGQSQPQHF.

V and J are TRBV6-5 and TRBJ2-5; D is unclear. Per the germline V gene, CDR1 is MNHEY and CDR2 is SVGAGI. V was shortened by 0 bases and J by 11 bases, with 7 bases between the two germline ends. The CDR3 loop spans 11 amino acids. The CDR3 spells CASSYSRQQYF. CDR3 nucleotide sequence: TGTGCCAGCAGTTACTCGAGGCAGCAGTACTTC.

The V and J genes are TRBV19 and TRBJ1-1; D is ambiguous. CDR3 length equals 13 residues. Germline V gives CDR1 LNHDA, CDR2 SQIVND (reference sequence). The V end lost 3 bases, the J end lost 1 base, and 6 bases lay between the germline ends. The CDR3 sequence is CASSIPRNTEAFF. CDR3 DNA: TGTGCCAGTAGTATCCCCAGGAACACTGAAGCTTTCTTT. Combining the CDR3 with reference TRBV19 and TRBJ1-1 gives the whole variable domain DGGITQSPKYLFRKEGQNVTLSCEQNLNHDAMYWYRQDPGQGLRLIYYSQIVNDFQKGDIAEGYSVSREKKESFPLTVTSAQKNPTAFYLCASSIPRNTEAFFGQGTRLTVV.

The CDR3 DNA reads TGTGCCAGCAGCGGCTTCCGCTCTAGCGGGGGCCCTTACGAGCAGTACTTC. Encoded protein: CASSGFRSSGGPYEQYF. The chain links TRBV13 to TRBJ2-7; 10 nucleotides line up with TRBD2. The CDR3 sequence is 17 residues long. The ends lost 5 bases at V and 4 bases at J; junction bases unmatched: 14. Germline CDR1 is PRHDT and CDR2 is FYEKMQ (reference sequence).

The chain employs TRBV28 and TRBJ2-5; perhaps TRBD2 as D (6 bases). Looked up from germline, CDR1 is MDHEN and CDR2 is SYDVKM. CDR3 size: 12 residues. Trimming left V 2 bases short and J 7 bases short, with 8 bases between. CDR3 residues: CASSLPAGTQYF. The DNA for the CDR3 is TGTGCCAGCAGTTTACCAGCGGGGACCCAGTACTTC.

The chain recombines TRBV18 with TRBJ1-1; D ambiguous. This CDR3 has 15 amino acids. Deletions cut 6 bases from V and 7 bases from J, with 21 bases between. CDR1 is KGHSH and CDR2 is LQKENI in the germline V gene. CDR3 sequence reads: CASSPVEGRYIEAFF. The CDR3 nucleotides read TGTGCCAGCTCCCCCGTGGAGGGCCGTTACATTGAAGCTTTCTTT. Drawing the rest from reference TRBV18 and TRBJ1-1, the complete variable domain is NAGVMQNPRHLVRRRGQEARLRCSPMKGHSHVYWYRQLPEEGLKFMVYLQKENIIDESGMPKERFSAEFPKEGPSILRIQQVVRGDSAAYFCASSPVEGRYIEAFFGQGTRLTVV.